Listed below are T cell receptor beta chains from one sample, sequenced in a study of shared clonotypes between healthy human individuals. Method: immunoSEQ multiplex PCR; TCRdb's copy keeps in-frame clones and lacks some. This table has approximately 510,000 clones, about four fifths appearing once. The sample taken for sequencing was PBMCs. These receptors came from a woman aged 40 to 50 in good health. Some clones in this sample may be carry-over from other donors' samples. CDR3s include the opening cysteine and the closing phenylalanine or tryptophan. A D gene is named only where the DNA matches it firmly. Not all rows give a size; the values are once, few, many and, for expanded clones, a class.

>TRBV6-1|TRBJ1-4|-|-
CASSGGRHEKLFF
TGTGCCAGCAGTGGGGGTCGACATGAAAAACTGTTTTTT
>TRBV19|TRBJ2-2|-|-
CASSIPTGHQTNTGELFF
TGTGCCAGTAGTATTCCAACAGGGCACCAAACGAACACCGGGGAGCTGTTTTTT
>TRBV6-1|TRBJ2-3|-|-
CASSELSGEGADTQYF
TGTGCCAGCAGTGAGTTGTCGGGAGAAGGAGCAGATACGCAGTATTTT
>TRBV28|TRBJ1-2|-|TRBD1
CASSLLDRVGYTF
TGTGCCAGCAGTTTACTCGACAGGGTTGGCTACACCTTC
>TRBV19|TRBJ1-1|once|-
CASNPARVAEAFF
TGTGCCAGCAACCCGGCGAGGGTCGCTGAAGCTTTCTTT
>TRBV9|TRBJ1-2|-|TRBD1
CASSVDGRTGGGYTF
TGTGCCAGCAGCGTAGATGGAAGGACAGGGGGTGGCTACACCTTC
>TRBV6-4|TRBJ1-5|-|-
CASSEQPNQPQHF
TGTGCCAGCAGTGAGCAGCCCAATCAGCCCCAGCATTTT
>TRBV6-1|TRBJ2-2|-|TRBD2
CASSGLAGGPNTGELFF
TGTGCCAGCAGTGGATTAGCGGGAGGGCCCAACACCGGGGAGCTGTTTTTT
>TRBV19|TRBJ1-1|-|-
CASSQGGDTEAFF
TGTGCCAGCAGTCAAGGGGGAGACACTGAAGCTTTCTTT
>TRBV28|TRBJ2-1|few|TRBD2
CASNPSGRAINEQFF
TGTGCCAGCAATCCAAGCGGGAGGGCCATCAATGAGCAGTTCTTC
>TRBV2|TRBJ2-7|-|TRBD1
CASSPAGDRAEGEQYF
TGTGCCAGTTCTCCGGCGGGGGACAGGGCGGAAGGCGAGCAGTACTTC
>TRBV7-9|TRBJ1-4|-|-
CASSLMTRTWVEKLFF
TGTGCCAGCAGCCTGATGACGCGGACCTGGGTTGAAAAACTGTTTTTT
>TRBV7-2|TRBJ2-7|-|TRBD1
CASSRRTGESYEQYF
TGTGCCAGCAGCCGTCGGACAGGGGAATCCTACGAGCAGTACTTC
>TRBV7-9|TRBJ1-3|once|-
CASSLAGVDTIYF
TGTGCCAGCAGCTTAGCAGGGGTTGACACCATATATTTT
>TRBV6-1|TRBJ2-7|-|-
CASSGLQGPYEQYF
TGTGCCAGCAGTGGGCTACAGGGCCCCTACGAGCAGTACTTC
>TRBV18|TRBJ2-2|-|-
CASSPGGLNTGELFF
TGTGCCAGCTCACCTGGAGGGTTGAACACCGGGGAGCTGTTTTTT